This T cell receptor beta chain derives from a study of beta chain features in type 1 diabetes. In the case of this clone: Its antigen is still unknown.

Expressed TCRB transcripts were sequenced, since all the RNA that had been isolated was reverse transcribed. Sequenced by immunoSEQ multiplex PCR; TCRdb stores in-frame clones only, minus some. This sample carries just over 600,000 clones, roughly a sixth of them seen once, and the ten largest clones take 0.093%. Study findings and constraints: Moderately but significantly shorter TCRB CDR3s were found in Type 1 diabetes patients in all four CD4+ subsets.

CDR1 and CDR2 (germline): SNHLY, FYNNEI. This CDR3 spans 14 amino acids. Unmatched junction bases numbered 1, after V lost 4 bases and J lost 6 bases. V is TRBV2 and J is TRBJ1-5; 12 bases line up with TRBD1. The receptor was isolated from a man aged 18 to 35 in good health. Sequenced material: naive CD4+ T cells from blood. The CDR3 nucleotides read TGTGCCAGCAGTGGGGGACAGGGGGCTCAGCCCCAGCATTTT. Residues: CASSGGQGAQPQHF.